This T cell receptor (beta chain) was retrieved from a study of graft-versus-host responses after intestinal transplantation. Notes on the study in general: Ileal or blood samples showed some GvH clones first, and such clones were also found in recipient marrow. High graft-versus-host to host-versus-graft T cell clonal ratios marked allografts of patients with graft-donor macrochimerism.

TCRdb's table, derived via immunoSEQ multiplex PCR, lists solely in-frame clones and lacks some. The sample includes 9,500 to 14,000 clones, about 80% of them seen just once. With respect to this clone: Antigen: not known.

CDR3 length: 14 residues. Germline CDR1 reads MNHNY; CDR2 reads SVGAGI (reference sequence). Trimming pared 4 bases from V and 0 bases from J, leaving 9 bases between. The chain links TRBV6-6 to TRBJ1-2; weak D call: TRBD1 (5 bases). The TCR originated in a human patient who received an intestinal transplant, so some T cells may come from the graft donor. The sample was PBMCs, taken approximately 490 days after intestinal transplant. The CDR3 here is CASSFRQTNYGYTF. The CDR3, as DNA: TGTGCCAGCAGTTTTCGACAGACTAACTATGGCTACACCTTC.